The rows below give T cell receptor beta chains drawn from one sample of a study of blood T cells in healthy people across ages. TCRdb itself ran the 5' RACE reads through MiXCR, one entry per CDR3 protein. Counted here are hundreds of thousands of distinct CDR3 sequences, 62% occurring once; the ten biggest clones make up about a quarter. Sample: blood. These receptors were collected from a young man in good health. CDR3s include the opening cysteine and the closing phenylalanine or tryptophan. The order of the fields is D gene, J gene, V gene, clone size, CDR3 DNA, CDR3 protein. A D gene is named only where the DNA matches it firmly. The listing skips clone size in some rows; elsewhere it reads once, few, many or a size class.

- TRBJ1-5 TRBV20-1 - TGCAGTGGATCACCGGGGCCTAAATCCTATAGCAATCAGCCCCAGCATTTT CSGSPGPKSYSNQPQHF
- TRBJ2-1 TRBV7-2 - TGTGCCAGCAGCTTAGCGATGAGAGCACAGTTCTTC CASSLAMRAQFF
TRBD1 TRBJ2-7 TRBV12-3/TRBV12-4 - TGTGCCAGCAGTCTTTATAGTTTGACAGGGGGCTCCGAGCAGTACTTC CASSLYSLTGGSEQYF
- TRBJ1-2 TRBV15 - TGTGCCACCAGCAGAGATACAGGGACGATCTATGGCTACACCTTC CATSRDTGTIYGYTF
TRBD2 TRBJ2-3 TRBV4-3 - TGCGCCAGCAGCCAGACTAGCGGGGGCCTAGATACGCAGTATTTT CASSQTSGGLDTQYF
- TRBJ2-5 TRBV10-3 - TGTGCCATCATGCCTCCCCAGGGCTATGAGCAGTACTTC CAIMPPQGYEQYF
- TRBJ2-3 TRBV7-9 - TGTGCCAGCAGCCCCCTGGGGGCAGCAGATACGCAGTATTTT CASSPLGAADTQYF
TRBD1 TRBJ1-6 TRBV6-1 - TGTGCCAGCACCGGGACAGCCTATAATTCACCCCTCCACTTT CASTGTAYNSPLHF
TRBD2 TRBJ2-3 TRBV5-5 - TGTGCCAGCATCCTTGGACTAGCGGGCACAGATACGCAGTATTTT CASILGLAGTDTQYF
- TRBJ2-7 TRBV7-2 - TGTGCCAGCAGCGCCGGGGGCAACTCCTACGAGCAGTACTTC CASSAGGNSYEQYF
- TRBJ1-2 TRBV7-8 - TGTGCCAGCAGTCCACTTAGAGGGACGGAGATCTATGGCTACACCTTC CASSPLRGTEIYGYTF
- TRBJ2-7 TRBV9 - TGTGCCAGCAGCATAAGGGCGGCGGACTACGAGCAGTACTTC CASSIRAADYEQYF
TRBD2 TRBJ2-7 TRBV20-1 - TGCAGTGCTAGAGATAGAACGGGGGGCTACGAGCAGTACTTC CSARDRTGGYEQYF
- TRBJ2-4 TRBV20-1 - TGCAGTGCCACCGCTGCGGACATTCAGTACTTC CSATAADIQYF
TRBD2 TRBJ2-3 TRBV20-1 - TGCAGTGGGACTAGCGGGGCAATAGATACGCAGTATTTT CSGTSGAIDTQYF
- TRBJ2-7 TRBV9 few TGTGCCAGCAGCATAGCCTCGGGACGTGAGTACGAGCAGTACTTC CASSIASGREYEQYF
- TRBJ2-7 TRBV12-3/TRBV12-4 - TGTGCCAGCAGTTTTTCCCAGGGGCAGGGCGAGCAGTACTTC CASSFSQGQGEQYF
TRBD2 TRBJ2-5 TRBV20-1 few TGCAGTGCTAGAGATGGAGCGGGGTTCGAGACCCAGTACTTC CSARDGAGFETQYF
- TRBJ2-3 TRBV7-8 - TGTGCCAGCACCCAAGAAGCCTGGTTTACAGATACGCAGTATTTT CASTQEAWFTDTQYF
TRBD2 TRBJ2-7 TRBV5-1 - TGCGCCAGCGGTATCACGACTAGCGGGGTAGGCGAGCAGTACTTC CASGITTSGVGEQYF
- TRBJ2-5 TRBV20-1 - TGCAGTGCTAGCATCCGGGAGACCCAGTACTTC CSASIRETQYF
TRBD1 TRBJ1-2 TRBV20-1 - TGCAGTGCGACGACAGGGGAAATCTATGGCTACACCTTC CSATTGEIYGYTF
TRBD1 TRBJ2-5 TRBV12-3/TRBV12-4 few TGTGCCAGCAGCGTCCTGACAGGGGGGGAGACCCAGTACTTC CASSVLTGGETQYF
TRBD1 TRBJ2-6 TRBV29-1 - TGCAGCGTTGAAGGAGGGGGCGGAACTGGGGCCAACGTCCTGACTTTC CSVEGGGGTGANVLTF
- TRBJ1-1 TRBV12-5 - TGTGCTAGTGGTTTGGTGGGGGCGAACACTGAAGCTTTCTTT CASGLVGANTEAFF
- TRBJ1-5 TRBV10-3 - TGTGCCATCAGTGAGCAAGCGAATCAGCCCCAGCATTTT CAISEQANQPQHF
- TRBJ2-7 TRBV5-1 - TGCGCCAGCAGCTTGGAGAGTATAAGTGAGCAGTACTTC CASSLESISEQYF
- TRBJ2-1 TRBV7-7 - TGTGCTAGCAGCTTAGGAGGGGGAGGGGGCAACAATGAGCAGTTCTTC CASSLGGGGGNNEQFF
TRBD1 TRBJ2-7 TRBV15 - TGTGCCACCAGCAGAGGCGGGACAGGGACTACCTACGAGCAGTACTTC CATSRGGTGTTYEQYF
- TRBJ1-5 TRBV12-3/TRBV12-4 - TGTGCCAGCAGTTCTTTTGCGGGTGGTTTTGTCAATCAGCCCCGGCATTTT CASSSFAGGFVNQPRHF
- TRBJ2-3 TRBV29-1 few TGCAGCCTTTTCACAGATACGCAGTATTTT CSLFTDTQYF
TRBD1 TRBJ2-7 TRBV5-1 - TGCGCCAGCAGAATAATCCCGGGACAGGGATCCTACGAGCAGTACTTC CASRIIPGQGSYEQYF
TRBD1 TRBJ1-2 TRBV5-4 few TGTGCCAGCAGCCAAGGGACAGACGCTAACTATGGCTACACCTTC CASSQGTDANYGYTF
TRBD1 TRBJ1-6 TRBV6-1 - TGTGCCAGCACGGACAGGCGTCATAATTCACCCCTCCACTTT CASTDRRHNSPLHF
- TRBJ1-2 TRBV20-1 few TGCAGTGCTAGTTGGACTGGCGGCTACACCTTC CSASWTGGYTF
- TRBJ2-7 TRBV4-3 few TGCGCCAGCAGCCGCGCAGTTTTTTCCTACGAGCAGTACTTC CASSRAVFSYEQYF
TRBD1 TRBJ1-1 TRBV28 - TGTGCCAGCAGTCCACATACAGGGGGGAACACTGAAGCTTTCTTT CASSPHTGGNTEAFF
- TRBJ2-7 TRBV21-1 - TGTGCCAGCAGCAAAGATCTTACCAAGCGGGGGGTCGGACGATACGAGCAGTACTTC CASSKDLTKRGVGRYEQYF
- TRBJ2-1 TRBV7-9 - TGTGCCAGCAGATACGACAGTTACAATGAGCAGTTCTTC CASRYDSYNEQFF
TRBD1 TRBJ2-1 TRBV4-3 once TGCGCCAGCAGCCATCCAGGGGGCGCGAGGTACAATGAGCAGTTCTTC CASSHPGGARYNEQFF
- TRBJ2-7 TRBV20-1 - TGCAGTGCTACCCGGGGAGCCGCCTACGAGCAGTACTTC CSATRGAAYEQYF
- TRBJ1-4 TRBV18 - TGTGCCAGCTCACCCGTGAATGAAAAACTGTTTTTT CASSPVNEKLFF
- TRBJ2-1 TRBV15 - TGTGCCACCAGCAGAGATAAAGTGACTATCTCGGTTGAGCAGTTCTTC CATSRDKVTISVEQFF
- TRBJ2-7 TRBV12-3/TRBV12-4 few TGTGCCAGCAGGGGGGTTCCCTACGAGCAGTACTTC CASRGVPYEQYF